This T cell receptor (beta chain) was identified in a study of blood T cell repertoires in COVID-19. Using immunoSEQ multiplex PCR, the repertoire was profiled, and TCRdb retains in-frame clones only, with some absent. Of 95,000 to 150,000 clones listed, 88% are singletons. This clone showed up just once. V was clipped by 7 bases and J by 8 bases, with 18 bases between them. Germline values: CDR1 LNHDA, CDR2 SQIVND (reference sequence). The length of the CDR3 is 14 residues. This chain joins TRBV19 and TRBJ2-4, with a possible D match to TRBD2 (6 bases). The clonotype originates from a man over 45 with acute or convalescent COVID-19. The sequencing sample was made of peripheral blood. For the CDR3, the DNA is TGTGCCAGTACATCGAGGGGATGGGGGGACATTCAGTACTTC. Its translation is CASTSRGWGDIQYF.